This T cell receptor (beta chain) was identified during a study of OX40 agonist ivuxolimab in advanced cancers. In the study overall: Ivuxolimab was a fully human IgG2 agonistic monoclonal antibody targeting the costimulatory receptor OX40 (CD134). Intravenous ivuxolimab was administered to patients every 2 weeks at six dose levels: 0.01, 0.1, 0.3, 1.5, 3 and 10 mg/kg. Among the approximately 50 dose-escalation patients, 19 had hepatocellular carcinoma, around 15 melanoma, 9 renal cell carcinoma and 9 head and neck cancer. In the dose-escalation cohort, approximately 82% of patients were male, and the mean age was 60 years with a range of roughly 23 to 90. Patients were allowed to have had prior anti-PD-1, anti-PD-L1 or anti-CTLA-4 therapy, and approximately 40% of the dose-escalation patients had been treated with checkpoint inhibitors. Partial responses occurred in three dose-escalation patients: two with cutaneous melanoma and one with hepatocellular carcinoma. The point of sequencing TCRbeta in the periphery was to test whether ivuxolimab changed TCR sequence diversity and drove clonal T-cell expansion. The paper describes the monotherapy dose-escalation part (N ≈ 50 patients) of the phase I trial of ivuxolimab.

According to the germline V gene, CDR1 reads SNHLY and CDR2 reads FYNNEI. V ends up 7 bases short and J 1 base short, with an unmatched junction base count of 6. The CDR3 runs 15 residues from the cysteine to the phenylalanine. The entry retains the CDR3 DNA only, 45 bases that are in frame from base 1. In regard to this clone: The antigen it recognizes is unknown. The record has no base qualities; no much larger clone is one base away.

The trial excluded patients who had a history of autoimmune disease or were on systemic immunosuppression. In every dose cohort, peripheral blood was drawn for TCR sequencing at baseline, cycle 4 day 1, and cycle 7 day 1. The samples were taken from a phase I, first-in-human, multicenter, open-label dose-escalation trial of ivuxolimab. Adults with locally advanced or metastatic head and neck squamous cell, hepatocellular, melanoma or renal cell carcinoma were enrolled in the trial. CD4+ and CD8+ T cells were sorted separately from peripheral blood before TCR sequencing. Genomic DNA was extracted from sorted cells for sequencing of the TCRbeta CDR3 region. The immunoSEQ Assay was used to sequence the TCRbeta CDR3 regions. The clones in this table, taken by TCRdb from immuneACCESS, are in-frame only. Not every clone is retained; where verified, under half of the shortfall comes from an unresolved V gene, and the cause of the rest is unknown. The sample table holds some 76,000 clones, of which around 86% were seen once. The ten largest clones capture 0.7% to 0.9% of the sample.

What the research found in general, with its limitations: At doses from 0.1 to 3.0 mg/kg, clonal expansion was seen in both CD4+ and CD8+ blood T cells between baseline and week 6. Partial responders in the 0.1-3.0 mg/kg groups had among the lowest normalized peripheral clonal expansion, especially among CD8+ T cells. Low levels of normalized T-cell clonal expansion were also seen in some nonresponding patients. Which antigens the clonally expanded peripheral T cells were specific for was not determined. On average, CD8+ T cells showed more expanded clones than CD4+ T cells after ivuxolimab.

This receptor was identified in an adult with an advanced solid tumor such as melanoma, head and neck, liver or kidney cancer. Sequences were derived from CD4+ or CD8+ T cells sorted from blood, sampled in a trial of the OX40 agonist ivuxolimab. The rearrangement combines TRBV2 with TRBJ2-2, and 7 junctional nucleotides match TRBD1. The CDR3 corresponds to CASTRTGRNTGELFF. The DNA sequence follows: TGTGCCAGCACCCGGACAGGCCGGAACACCGGGGAGCTGTTTTTT. When the CDR3 is completed using the reference TRBV2 and TRBJ2-2 genes on either side, the full variable domain is EPEVTQTPSHQVTQMGQEVILRCVPISNHLYFYWYRQILGQKVEFLVSFYNNEISEKSEIFDDQFSVERPDGSNFTLKIRSTKLEDSAMYFCASTRTGRNTGELFFGEGSRLTVL.